The source of this T cell receptor (beta chain) is a study of T cells after posttransplantation cyclophosphamide. Study-level findings and limits: Recipient CMV seropositivity and CMV reactivation strongly tracked TRB clonality. Donor CD8+ memory clones often dominated recipient blood repertoires at later times. TRB overlap between skin or GI tissue T cells and blood was limited.

TCRdb's table, derived via immunoSEQ multiplex PCR, lists solely in-frame clones and lacks some. The sample contains about 5,700 clones, none occurring once; around 23% lies in the top ten. This clone has at least ten counts. What it binds is unknown. Busulfan-fludarabine conditioning, marrow transplant, and cyclophosphamide on days +3 and +4 were administered. The CDR3 contains 17 residues. In germline, CDR1 is LNHDA, CDR2 SQIVND (reference sequence). Trimming shortened V by 4 bases and J by 0 bases, and 15 bases separated the two germline ends. V gene TRBV19 combines with J gene TRBJ1-4; D ambiguous. Source: PBMCs, taken after allogeneic stem cell transplant with posttransplant cyclophosphamide. The sequence was obtained from a male patient in his sixties who received an allogeneic stem cell transplant from a related donor, was CMV-positive, and had no GVHD. The graft donor may account for some of the T cells. CDR3 loop: CASSKPVGEATNEKLFF. Here the CDR3 DNA reads TGTGCCAGTAGTAAACCAGTGGGCGAAGCAACTAATGAAAAACTGTTTTTT.